This T cell receptor (beta chain) was captured in a study of OX40 agonist ivuxolimab in advanced cancers. The overall study: Dose-escalation patients suffered from hepatocellular carcinoma, melanoma, renal cell or head and neck cancer. A male proportion of just over 80% was recorded, with mean age approximately 57 years and range about 20 to 85.

The data were produced by immunoSEQ multiplex PCR, yet TCRdb's version contains in-frame clones alone and is incomplete. The sample yields some 79,000 clones, approximately 85% seen once. Study results and caveats: Low normalized T-cell clonal expansion was also seen in some nonresponders. Among the lowest levels of clonal expansion were found in partial responders at 0.1-3.0 mg/kg.

Germline trimming cut 5 bases from V and 7 bases from J; bases unmatched to any gene: 14. The CDR3 totals 15 residues. Per the germline V gene, CDR1 is MDHEN and CDR2 is SYDVKM. Details on this clone: Its specificity is unknown.

The chain is built from TRBV28 and TRBJ2-7; the match to TRBD1 covers 7 bases. The specimen was CD4+ or CD8+ T cells sorted from blood, collected in a trial of the OX40 agonist ivuxolimab. The sequence derives from an adult with an advanced solid tumor such as melanoma, head and neck, liver or kidney cancer. In DNA, the CDR3 is TGTGCCAGCAGTCTAGGGGACAGCAGTTTGGGTGAGCAGTACTTC. This translates into CASSLGDSSLGEQYF.